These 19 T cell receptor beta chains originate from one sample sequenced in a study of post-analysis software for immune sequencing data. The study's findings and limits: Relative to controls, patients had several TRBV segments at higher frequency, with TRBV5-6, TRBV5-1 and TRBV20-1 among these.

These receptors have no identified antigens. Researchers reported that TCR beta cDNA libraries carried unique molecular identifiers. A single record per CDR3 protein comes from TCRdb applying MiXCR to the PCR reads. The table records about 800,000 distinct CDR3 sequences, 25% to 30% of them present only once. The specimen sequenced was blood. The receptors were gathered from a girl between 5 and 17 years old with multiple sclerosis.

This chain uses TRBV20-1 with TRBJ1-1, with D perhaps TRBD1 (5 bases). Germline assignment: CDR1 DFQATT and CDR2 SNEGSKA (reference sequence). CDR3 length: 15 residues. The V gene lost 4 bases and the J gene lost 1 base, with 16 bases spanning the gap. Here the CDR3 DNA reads TGCAGTGCTAACCGACAGCGACCACCGAACACTGAAGCTTTCTTT. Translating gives CSANRQRPPNTEAFF.

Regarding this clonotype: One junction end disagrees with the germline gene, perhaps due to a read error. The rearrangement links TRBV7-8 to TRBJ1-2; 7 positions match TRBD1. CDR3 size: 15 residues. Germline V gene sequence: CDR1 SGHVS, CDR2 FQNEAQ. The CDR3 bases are TGTGCCAGCAGCTTAGTGGCAGGGGGTTTGTATGGCTACACCTTT. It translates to CASSLVAGGLYGYTF.

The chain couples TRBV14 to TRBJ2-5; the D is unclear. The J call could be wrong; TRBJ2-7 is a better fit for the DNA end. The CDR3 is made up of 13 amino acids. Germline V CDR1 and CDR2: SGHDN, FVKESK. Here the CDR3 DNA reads TGTGCCAGCAGCCAAGCTTTAGCCGGCGAGCAGTACTTC. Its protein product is CASSQALAGEQYF.

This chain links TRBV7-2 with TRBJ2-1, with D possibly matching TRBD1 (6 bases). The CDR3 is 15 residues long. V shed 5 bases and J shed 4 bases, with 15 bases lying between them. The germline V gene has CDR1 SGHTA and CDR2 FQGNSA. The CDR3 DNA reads TGTGCCAGCAGCAACAGGGCCGGAGCATACAATGAGCAGTTCTTC. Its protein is CASSNRAGAYNEQFF.

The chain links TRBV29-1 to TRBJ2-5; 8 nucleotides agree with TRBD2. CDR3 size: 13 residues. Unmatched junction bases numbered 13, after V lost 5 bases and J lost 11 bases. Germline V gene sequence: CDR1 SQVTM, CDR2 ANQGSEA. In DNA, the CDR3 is TGCAGCGTTCGCCGAAGCGGGAGTGATGAGCAGTACTTC. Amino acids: CSVRRSGSDEQYF. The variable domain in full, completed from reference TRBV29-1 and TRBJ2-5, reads SAVISQKPSRDICQRGTSLTIQCQVDSQVTMMFWYRQQPGQSLTLIATANQGSEATYESGFVIDKFPISRPNLTFSTLTVSNMSPEDSSIYLCSVRRSGSDEQYFGPGTRLLVL.

This CDR3 reads CANRGTGCNEQYF. In DNA, the CDR3 is TGCGCGAACCGAGGGACAGGGTGTAACGAGCAGTACTTC. The gene calls are TRBV5-1 and TRBJ2-7, with 9 bases aligning to TRBD1. This CDR3 region has 13 residues. Germline-derived CDR1 and CDR2 are SGHRS and YFSETQ.

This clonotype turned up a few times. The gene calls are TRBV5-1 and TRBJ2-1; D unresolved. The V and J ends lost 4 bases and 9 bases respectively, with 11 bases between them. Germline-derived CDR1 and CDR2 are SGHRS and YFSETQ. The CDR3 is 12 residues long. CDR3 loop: CASSEDLGEQFF. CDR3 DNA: TGCGCCAGCAGCGAAGATTTGGGTGAGCAGTTCTTC.

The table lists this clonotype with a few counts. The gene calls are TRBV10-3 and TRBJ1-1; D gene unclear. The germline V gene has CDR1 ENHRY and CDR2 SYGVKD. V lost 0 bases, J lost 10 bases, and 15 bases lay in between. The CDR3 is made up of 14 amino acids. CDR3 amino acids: CAISESGLSGGAFF. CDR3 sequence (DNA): TGTGCCATCAGTGAGTCGGGCCTTTCCGGTGGAGCTTTCTTT.

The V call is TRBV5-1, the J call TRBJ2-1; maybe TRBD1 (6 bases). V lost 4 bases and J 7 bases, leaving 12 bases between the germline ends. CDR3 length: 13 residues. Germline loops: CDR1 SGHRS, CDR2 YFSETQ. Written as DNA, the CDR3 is TGCGCCAGCAGCATCTACAGGGCTAATGAGCAGTTCTTC. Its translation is CASSIYRANEQFF.

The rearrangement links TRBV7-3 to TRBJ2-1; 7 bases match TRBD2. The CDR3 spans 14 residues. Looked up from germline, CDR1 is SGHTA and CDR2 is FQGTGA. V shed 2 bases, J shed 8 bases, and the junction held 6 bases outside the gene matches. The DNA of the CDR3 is TGTGCCAGCAGCTTATACGCGGGGGTGGATGAGCAGTTCTTC. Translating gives CASSLYAGVDEQFF.

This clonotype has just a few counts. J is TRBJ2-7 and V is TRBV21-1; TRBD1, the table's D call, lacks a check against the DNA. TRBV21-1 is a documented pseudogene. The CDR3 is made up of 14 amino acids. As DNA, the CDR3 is TGTGCCAGCAGCAAAAGGGGCGATCTCTACGAGCAGTACTTC. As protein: CASSKRGDLYEQYF.

Written as DNA, the CDR3 is TGTGCCAGCAGAAGCGAACAGGGTTACAATGAGCAGTTCTTC. It yields the protein CASRSEQGYNEQFF. The chain recombines TRBV3-1 with TRBJ2-1; D perhaps matches TRBD1 (6 bases). V was trimmed by 6 bases and J by 4 bases, leaving 13 bases between them. The CDR3 contains 14 residues. CDR1 is LGHDT and CDR2 is YNNKEL in the germline V gene (reference sequence).

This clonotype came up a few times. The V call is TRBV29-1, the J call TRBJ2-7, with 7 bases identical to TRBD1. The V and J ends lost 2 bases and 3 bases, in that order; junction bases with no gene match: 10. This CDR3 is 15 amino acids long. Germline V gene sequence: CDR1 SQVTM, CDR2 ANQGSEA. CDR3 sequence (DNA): TGCAGCGTTGAATTAGCAGGGGGTAGCCACTACGAGCAGTACTTC. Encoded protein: CSVELAGGSHYEQYF.

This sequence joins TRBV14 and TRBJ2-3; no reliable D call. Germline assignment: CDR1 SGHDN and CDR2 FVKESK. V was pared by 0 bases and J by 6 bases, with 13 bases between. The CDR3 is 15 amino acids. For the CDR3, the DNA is TGTGCCAGCAGCCAAGATCTTCCGGGTTTGGATACGCAGTATTTT. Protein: CASSQDLPGLDTQYF. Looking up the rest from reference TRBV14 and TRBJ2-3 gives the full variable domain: EAGVTQFPSHSVIEKGQTVTLRCDPISGHDNLYWYRRVMGKEIKFLLHFVKESKQDESGMPNNRFLAERTGGTYSTLKVQPAELEDSGVYFCASSQDLPGLDTQYFGPGTRLTVL.

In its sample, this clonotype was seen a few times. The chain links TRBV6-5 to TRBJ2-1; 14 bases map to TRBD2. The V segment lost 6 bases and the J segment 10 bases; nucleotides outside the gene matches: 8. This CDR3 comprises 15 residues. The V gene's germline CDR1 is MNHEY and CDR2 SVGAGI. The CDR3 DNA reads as TGTGCCAGCAGCCTGGGACTAGCGGGAGCCGGCGAGCAGTTCTTC. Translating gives CASSLGLAGAGEQFF.

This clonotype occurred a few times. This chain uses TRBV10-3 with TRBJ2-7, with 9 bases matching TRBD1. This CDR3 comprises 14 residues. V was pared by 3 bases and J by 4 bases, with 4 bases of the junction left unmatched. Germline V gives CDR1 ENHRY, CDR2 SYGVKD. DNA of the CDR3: TGTGCCATCAGTGAACGGACAGGGGTATACGAGCAGTACTTC. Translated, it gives CAISERTGVYEQYF.

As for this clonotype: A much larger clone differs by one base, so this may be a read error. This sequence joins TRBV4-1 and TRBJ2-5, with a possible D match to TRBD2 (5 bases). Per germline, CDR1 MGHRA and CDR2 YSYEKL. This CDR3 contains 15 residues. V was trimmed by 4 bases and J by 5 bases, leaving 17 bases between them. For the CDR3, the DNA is TGCGCCAGCAGCCGAGTCCTACTAGGCGGTGAGACCCAGTACTTC. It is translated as CASSRVLLGGETQYF.

The CDR3 coding sequence is TGTGCCAGCAGCTTACGTGCCGGGCCAGGGGGCACCGGGGAGCTGTTTTTT. It translates to CASSLRAGPGGTGELFF. The chain is built from TRBV7-2 and TRBJ2-2; 7 nucleotides match TRBD1. Per the germline V gene, CDR1 is SGHTA and CDR2 is FQGNSA. This CDR3 spans 17 amino acids. J lost 4 bases, V lost 2 bases, and 10 bases had no gene match. Supplemented by reference TRBV7-2 and TRBJ2-2, the full variable domain reads GAGVSQSPSNKVTEKGKDVELRCDPISGHTALYWYRQSLGQGLEFLIYFQGNSAPDKSGLPSDRFSAERTGGSVSTLTIQRTQQEDSAVYLCASSLRAGPGGTGELFFGEGSRLTVL.

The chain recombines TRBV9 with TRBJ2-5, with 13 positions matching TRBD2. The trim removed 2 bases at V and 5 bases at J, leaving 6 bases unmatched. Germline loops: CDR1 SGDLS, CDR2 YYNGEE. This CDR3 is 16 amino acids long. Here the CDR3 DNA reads TGTGCCAGCAGCGTTCGGGGACTAGCGGGATCCGAGACCCAGTACTTC. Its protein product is CASSVRGLAGSETQYF. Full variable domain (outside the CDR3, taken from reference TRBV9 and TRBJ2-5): DSGVTQTPKHLITATGQRVTLRCSPRSGDLSVYWYQQSLDQGLQFLIQYYNGEERAKGNILERFSAQQFPDLHSELNLSSLELGDSALYFCASSVRGLAGSETQYFGPGTRLLVL.